This passage covers 26 T cell receptor beta chains from one sample sequenced in a study of T cell responses to AZD1222 COVID-19 vaccine. Data came from immunoSEQ multiplex PCR; TCRdb stores just in-frame clones and leaves some out. The table records around 140,000 clones, about nine tenths of them present only once. Sequenced material: peripheral blood, taken on day 0 of AZD1222 vaccination. These TCRs come from an adult in good health.

This chain joins TRBV7-2 and TRBJ2-7; TRBD2 matches at 14 bases. After removal of 10 bases from V and 7 bases from J, the junction contained 9 bases not matched to a gene. CDR3 length: 14 amino acids. Per the germline V gene, CDR1 is SGHTA and CDR2 is FQGNSA. The CDR3 DNA reads TGTGCCATCAAGGGACTAGCGGGAGTGGAAGAGCAGTACTTC. It specifies CAIKGLAGVEEQYF.

The rearrangement joins TRBV5-1 to TRBJ2-2, with 8 bases that match TRBD1. V shed 4 bases and J 6 bases; nucleotides not matched to a gene: 5. CDR1 is SGHRS, CDR2 YFSETQ, per germline. CDR3 length: 14 residues. The CDR3 coding sequence is TGCGCCAGCAGCAAAGGGACAGGCGCCGGGGAGCTGTTTTTT. It yields the protein CASSKGTGAGELFF.

This sequence joins TRBV6-5 and TRBJ2-2; perhaps TRBD1 as D (7 bases). CDR3 length: 15 residues. Germline V gene lookup returns CDR1 MNHEY and CDR2 SVGAGI. V lost 6 bases and J lost 2, with 13 bases in between. CDR3 amino acids: CASSGGQSNTGELFF. Here the CDR3 DNA reads TGTGCCAGCAGCGGGGGACAGAGCAACACCGGGGAGCTGTTTTTT.

The genes are TRBV6-5 and TRBJ1-5; tentative D call: TRBD1 (5 bases). Trimming removed 6 bases from V and 10 bases from J, with 16 bases in between. Germline V gives CDR1 MNHEY, CDR2 SVGAGI. CDR3 size: 13 residues. The CDR3 DNA reads as TGTGCCAGCAGCTCACGTTTAGGGGCACCCCAGCATTTT. It encodes CASSSRLGAPQHF.

The rearrangement links TRBV5-4 to TRBJ1-1; D remains ambiguous. This CDR3 comprises 14 residues. Germline V CDR1 and CDR2: SGHNT, YYREEE (reference sequence). Between the trimmed V and J ends, which lost 2 bases and 1 base, there was a span of 9 bases. The CDR3 DNA follows: TGTGCCAGCAGCTTAAACCACGGGAACACTGAAGCTTTCTTT. It translates to CASSLNHGNTEAFF. The full variable domain, in which reference TRBV5-4 and TRBJ1-1 provide the parts outside the CDR3, is ETGVTQSPTHLIKTRGQQVTLRCSSQSGHNTVSWYQQALGQGPQFIFQYYREEENGRGNFPPRFSGLQFPNYSSELNVNALELDDSALYLCASSLNHGNTEAFFGQGTRLTVV.

In this sample, this clone turned up once. This chain uses TRBV12-3 or TRBV12-4 with TRBJ2-1; D call uncertain. The CDR3 length is 13 residues. Between the trimmed V and J ends, which lost 4 bases and 8 bases, there was a span of 12 bases. CDR3 sequence: CASSSPTEDEQFF. The CDR3, as DNA: TGTGCCAGCAGTTCCCCGACTGAGGATGAGCAGTTCTTC.

V usage is TRBV30 and J usage is TRBJ2-7; TRBD1 matches 7 bases. V lost 1 base to trimming and J lost 5 bases; unmatched junction nucleotides: 8. The CDR3 spans 14 residues. Germline CDR1 and CDR2: GTSNPN and SVGIG (reference sequence). DNA of the CDR3: TGTGCCTGGAGTGAGGGACAGTGGATCGACGAGCAGTACTTC. It specifies CAWSEGQWIDEQYF.

This clone was detected only once. The rearrangement joins TRBV7-9 to TRBJ2-3; D unresolved. Germline assignment: CDR1 SEHNR and CDR2 FQNEAQ (reference sequence). The CDR3 spans 14 residues. The germline V and J ends were trimmed by 4 bases and 3 bases, with 11 bases remaining between them. The CDR3 nucleotides read TGTGCCAGCAGCTCCCCGGGTAGGACAGATACGCAGTATTTT. It specifies CASSSPGRTDTQYF.

This clone was counted only a few times. This sequence joins TRBV5-6 and TRBJ2-7; no firm D call. This CDR3 contains 13 residues. V dropped 0 bases and J dropped 5 bases, with 9 bases sitting between them. Germline V gene lookup returns CDR1 SGHDT and CDR2 YYEEEE. For the CDR3, the DNA is TGTGCCAGCAGCTTGGTGGGGATCCACGAGCAGTACTTC. Encoded protein: CASSLVGIHEQYF.

The gene calls are TRBV13 and TRBJ1-5; 12 bases align to TRBD1. After removal of 5 bases from V and 6 bases from J, the junction contained 5 bases not matched to a gene. Per the germline V gene, CDR1 is PRHDT and CDR2 is FYEKMQ (reference sequence). CDR3 length: 15 residues. CDR3 coding DNA: TGTGCCAGCAGCGCCGGGACAGGGGGCGGTCAGCCCCAGCATTTT. Its protein is CASSAGTGGGQPQHF. Full variable domain (outside the CDR3, taken from reference TRBV13 and TRBJ1-5): AAGVIQSPRHLIKEKRETATLKCYPIPRHDTVYWYQQGPGQDPQFLISFYEKMQSDKGSIPDRFSAQQFSDYHSELNMSSLELGDSALYFCASSAGTGGGQPQHFGDGTRLSIL.

J is TRBJ2-5 and V is TRBV11-2; D remains unclear. The germline V and J ends were trimmed by 6 bases and 1 base, with 15 bases remaining between them. The germline gives CDR1 SGHAT, CDR2 FQNNGV. The CDR3 runs 15 residues. CDR3 sequence (DNA): TGTGCCAGCAGTTCTTCCAGCGACCTCCAAGAGACCCAGTACTTC. Amino acids: CASSSSSDLQETQYF.

The J gene is TRBJ1-6, the V gene TRBV12-3 or TRBV12-4; D not certain. This CDR3 spans 13 amino acids. Trimming shortened V by 6 bases and J by 8 bases, and 11 bases separated the two germline ends. CDR3 loop: CASSPRRDSPLHF. DNA of the CDR3: TGTGCCAGCAGCCCCAGGAGGGATTCACCCCTCCACTTT.

This clone came up a few times. V gene TRBV13 combines with J gene TRBJ2-5, with unresolved D. The V gene's germline CDR1 is PRHDT and CDR2 FYEKMQ (reference sequence). Trimming pared 0 bases from V and 5 bases from J, leaving 4 bases between. This CDR3 spans 12 amino acids. CDR3 loop: CASSLGRETQYF. CDR3 in DNA: TGTGCCAGCAGCTTAGGCCGGGAGACCCAGTACTTC. The full variable domain, completed using reference TRBV13 and TRBJ2-5, is AAGVIQSPRHLIKEKRETATLKCYPIPRHDTVYWYQQGPGQDPQFLISFYEKMQSDKGSIPDRFSAQQFSDYHSELNMSSLELGDSALYFCASSLGRETQYFGPGTRLLVL.

The V gene is TRBV6-5, the J gene TRBJ1-6; the D is unclear. This CDR3 has 14 residues. Trimming shortened V by 7 bases and J by 3 bases, and 10 bases separated the two germline ends. Germline V gene data show CDR1 as MNHEY and CDR2 as SVGAGI. CDR3 sequence reads: CASKGPIYNSPLHF. The DNA for the CDR3 is TGTGCCAGCAAAGGCCCAATCTATAATTCACCCCTCCACTTT.

The genes are TRBV2 and TRBJ2-5; no definite D call. The germline V gene has CDR1 SNHLY and CDR2 FYNNEI. Between the trimmed V and J ends, which lost 0 bases and 2 bases, there was a span of 16 bases. The CDR3 runs to 17 residues. This CDR3 reads CASSEAPIYAQQETQYF. DNA for the CDR3: TGTGCCAGCAGTGAAGCGCCGATATATGCACAGCAAGAGACCCAGTACTTC.

This sequence joins TRBV28 and TRBJ2-3, with D maybe TRBD2 (6 bases). The CDR3 runs to 15 residues. Germline lookup yields CDR1 MDHEN and CDR2 SYDVKM. Trimming took off 1 base at V and 0 bases at J, with 8 bases between the two ends. CDR3 DNA sequence: TGTGCCAGCAGTTTATCGGGGGTTAGCACAGATACGCAGTATTTT. Translated: CASSLSGVSTDTQYF.

The chain joins TRBV18 to TRBJ1-5, with D possibly matching TRBD1 (5 bases). The germline V and J ends were trimmed by 3 bases and 4 bases, with 7 bases remaining between them. The germline gives CDR1 KGHSH, CDR2 LQKENI. This CDR3 comprises 13 residues. In nucleotides, the CDR3 is TGTGCCAGCTCACCTACAGGTAATCAGCCCCAGCATTTT. As protein: CASSPTGNQPQHF.

Comments on this clone: Other DNA sequences in the sample encode the same CDR3. The CDR3 bases are TGCGCCAGCAGCTTGTCGACAGGGGGCGGTCAGCCCCAGCATTTT. It translates to CASSLSTGGGQPQHF. The J gene is TRBJ1-5, the V gene TRBV5-1, with 10 positions matching TRBD1. The V and J ends lost 1 base and 6 bases, in that order; junction bases with no gene match: 4. The CDR3 length is 15 residues. Germline assignment: CDR1 SGHRS and CDR2 YFSETQ. Supplemented by reference TRBV5-1 and TRBJ1-5, the full variable domain reads KAGVTQTPRYLIKTRGQQVTLSCSPISGHRSVSWYQQTPGQGLQFLFEYFSETQRNKGNFPGRFSGRQFSNSRSEMNVSTLELGDSALYLCASSLSTGGGQPQHFGDGTRLSIL.

The chain is built from TRBV28 and TRBJ1-5; 9 nucleotides match TRBD1. CDR3 length equals 15 residues. The V and J ends lost 6 bases and 5 bases, in that order; junction bases with no gene match: 8. Germline V gives CDR1 MDHEN, CDR2 SYDVKM. This chain's CDR3 is CASRLMDRGDQPQHF. CDR3 DNA: TGTGCCAGCAGACTAATGGACAGGGGAGATCAGCCCCAGCATTTT.

V is TRBV25-1 and J is TRBJ2-5; D is uncertain. The CDR3 spans 12 residues. Germline V gives CDR1 MGHDK, CDR2 SYGVNS. The V and J ends lost 0 bases and 5 bases respectively, with 4 bases between them. CDR3 sequence reads: CASSEYRETQYF. The CDR3 nucleotides read TGTGCCAGCAGTGAATATCGGGAGACCCAGTACTTC.

The chain recombines TRBV4-1 with TRBJ2-1; D is uncertain. This CDR3 is 16 amino acids long. CDR1 and CDR2 from the germline V gene are MGHRA and YSYEKL. V shed 3 bases and J shed 4 bases, with 16 bases lying between them. The CDR3 bases are TGCGCCAGCAGCCACACCGCCACTCAAGATTACAATGAGCAGTTCTTC. The encoded protein is CASSHTATQDYNEQFF.

The CDR3 bases are TGCGCCAGCAGCCTTCTTCTAGCGGGAGCTGAGCAGTTCTTC. Translating it yields CASSLLLAGAEQFF. V and J are TRBV5-1 and TRBJ2-1; TRBD2 matches at 10 bases. The V gene's germline CDR1 is SGHRS and CDR2 YFSETQ. The CDR3 is 14 residues long. The V and J ends lost 4 bases and 9 bases, in that order; junction bases with no gene match: 7.

This clone was observed a single time. The V and J genes are TRBV19 and TRBJ1-2; the match to TRBD1 covers 7 bases. CDR1 and CDR2 (germline): LNHDA, SQIVND (reference sequence). This CDR3 is built from 14 residues. V was clipped by 3 bases and J by 5 bases; unmatched bases: 6. The CDR3 nucleotides are TGTGCCAGTAGTATTTTAAGGGGGCCTTATGGCTACACCTTC. As protein: CASSILRGPYGYTF.

V usage is TRBV18 and J usage is TRBJ2-2; TRBD1 is a possible D gene (6 bases). Germline values: CDR1 KGHSH, CDR2 LQKENI. The V end lost 11 bases, the J end lost 1 base, and 17 bases lay between the germline ends. The CDR3 runs 15 residues. CDR3 amino acids: CACRRRGQNTGELFF. Written as DNA, the CDR3 is TGTGCCTGCCGTCGCAGGGGACAGAACACCGGGGAGCTGTTTTTT.

This chain's CDR3 is CASTRGLLGIYEQYF. The CDR3 DNA sequence: TGTGCCAGCACGAGGGGACTGTTGGGGATCTACGAGCAGTACTTC. V is TRBV6-6 and J is TRBJ2-7; the D gene is possibly TRBD2 (6 bases). The germline V and J ends were trimmed by 7 bases and 3 bases, with 19 bases remaining between them. Germline lookup yields CDR1 MNHNY and CDR2 SVGAGI (reference sequence). CDR3 length equals 15 residues.

The chain joins TRBV3-1 (or the pseudogene TRBV3-2) to TRBJ2-2; 8 bases are shared with TRBD1. The CDR3 loop spans 18 amino acids. Unmatched junction bases numbered 12, after V lost 5 bases and J lost 1 base. CDR1 is LGHDT, CDR2 YNNKEL, per germline (reference sequence). The chain's CDR3 is CASSLRGDRGKNTGELFF. The CDR3 region has the DNA TGTGCCAGCAGCTTAAGGGGCGACAGGGGAAAGAACACCGGGGAGCTGTTTTTT.